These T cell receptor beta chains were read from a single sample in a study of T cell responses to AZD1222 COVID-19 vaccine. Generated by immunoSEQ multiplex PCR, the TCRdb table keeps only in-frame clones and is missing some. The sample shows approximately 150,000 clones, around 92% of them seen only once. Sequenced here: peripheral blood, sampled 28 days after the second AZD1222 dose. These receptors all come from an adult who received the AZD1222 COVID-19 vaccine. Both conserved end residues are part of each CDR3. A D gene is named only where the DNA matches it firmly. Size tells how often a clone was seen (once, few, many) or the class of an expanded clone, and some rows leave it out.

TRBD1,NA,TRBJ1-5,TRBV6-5,TGTGCCACCTCGACAGGGGGAGATCAGCCCCAGCATTTT,CATSTGGDQPQHF
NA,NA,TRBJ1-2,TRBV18,TGTGCCAGCGCAACCAGTCCAGGGCCAGCTAACTATGGCTACACCTTC,CASATSPGPANYGYTF
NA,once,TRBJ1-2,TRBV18,TGTGCCAGCTCGCCTGAGGACACCTACTATGGCTACACCTTC,CASSPEDTYYGYTF
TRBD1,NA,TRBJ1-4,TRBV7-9,TGTGCCAGCAGCCCGGGGACAGGGGAGACAGAAAAACTGTTTTTT,CASSPGTGETEKLFF
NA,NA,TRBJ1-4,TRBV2,TGTGCCAGCAGTGGGGGCCCTAATGAAAAACTGTTTTTT,CASSGGPNEKLFF
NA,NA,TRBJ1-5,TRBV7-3,TGTGCCAGCAGCACGCTACACAATCAGCCCCAGCATTTT,CASSTLHNQPQHF
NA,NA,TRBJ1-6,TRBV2,TGTGCCAGCAGGGGGTCGGGTTCACCCCTCCACTTT,CASRGSGSPLHF
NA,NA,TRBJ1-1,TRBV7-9,TGTGCCAGCAGCTTAAAGGCGACAAGGAACACTGAAGCTTTCTTT,CASSLKATRNTEAFF
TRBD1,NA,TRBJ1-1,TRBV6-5,TGTGCCAGCAGTACCAACAGGGGTACTGAAGCTTTCTTT,CASSTNRGTEAFF
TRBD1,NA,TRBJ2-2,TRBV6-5,TGTGCCAGTATCGACAGGGGGTGGACCGGGGAGCTGTTTTTT,CASIDRGWTGELFF
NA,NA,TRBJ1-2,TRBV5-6,TGTGCCAGCAGCTTGGGGGACCGAAGACTAGCTAACTATGGCTACACCTTC,CASSLGDRRLANYGYTF
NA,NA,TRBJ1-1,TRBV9,TGTGCCAGCAGCGACAGGGATAACACTGAAGCTTTCTTT,CASSDRDNTEAFF
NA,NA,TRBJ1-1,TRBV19,TGTGCCACCTCCCAGGGTGCGAACACTGAAGCTTTCTTT,CATSQGANTEAFF
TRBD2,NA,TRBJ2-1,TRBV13,TGTGCCAGCAGCTTAGCCGCGGGGGGGCCCTACAATGAGCAGTTCTTC,CASSLAAGGPYNEQFF
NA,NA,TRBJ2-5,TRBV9,TGTGCCAGCAGCGTAGGAGGAGGAGAACACTATCAAGAGACCCAGTACTTC,CASSVGGGEHYQETQYF
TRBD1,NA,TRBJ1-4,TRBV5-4,TGTGCCAGCAGCTCTGGACAGGGGGCGGGTAATGAAAAACTGTTTTTT,CASSSGQGAGNEKLFF
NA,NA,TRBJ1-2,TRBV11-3,TGTGCCAGCAGCTCCCGGCAGGGCCTTTGGGGCTACACCTTC,CASSSRQGLWGYTF
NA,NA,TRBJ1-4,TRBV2,TGTGCCAGCAGCCTTGGACCCGGGATCTTCAATGAAAAACTGTTTTTT,CASSLGPGIFNEKLFF
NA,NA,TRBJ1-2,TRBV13,TGTGCCAGCAGCGTTAACGTGGGGCTCGGCTATGGCTACACCTTC,CASSVNVGLGYGYTF
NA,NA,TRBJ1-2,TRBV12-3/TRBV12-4,TGTGCCAGCAGTTCCCCCACCAACTATGGCTACACCTTC,CASSSPTNYGYTF
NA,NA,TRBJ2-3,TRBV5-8,TGTGCCAGCAGCTTGCATGGATTTGGCACAGATACGCAGTATTTT,CASSLHGFGTDTQYF
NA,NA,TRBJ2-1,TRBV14,TGTGCCAGCAGGCCGGTGGGGTCCTACAATGAGCAGTTCTTC,CASRPVGSYNEQFF
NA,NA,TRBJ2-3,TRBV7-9,TGTGCCAGCAGCTTAGTTCAGGGAGGAACAGATACGCAGTATTTT,CASSLVQGGTDTQYF
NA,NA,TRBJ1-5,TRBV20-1,TGCAGTGCTAGTCCTGGGGGGGATCAGCCCCAGCATTTT,CSASPGGDQPQHF
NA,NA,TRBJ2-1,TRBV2,TGTGCCAGCACGGAGGACCGCCAGATCCTGAACAATGAGCAGTTCTTC,CASTEDRQILNNEQFF
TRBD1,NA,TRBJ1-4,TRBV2,TGTGCCAGCAGTGAAAGGGGACAGACTAATGAAAAACTGTTTTTT,CASSERGQTNEKLFF
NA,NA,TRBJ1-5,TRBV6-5,TGTGCCAGCAGTTTTCTCCGGGGGGCTAGCAATCAGCCCCAGCATTTT,CASSFLRGASNQPQHF
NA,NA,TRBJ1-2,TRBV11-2,TGTGCCAGCAGCTCTGGGGTCGAAGGATATGGCTACACCTTC,CASSSGVEGYGYTF
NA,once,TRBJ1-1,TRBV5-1,TGCGCCAGCAGCTTGGCCGTTTTCGGGAACACTGAAGCTTTCTTT,CASSLAVFGNTEAFF
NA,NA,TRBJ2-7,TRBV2,TGTGCCAGCAGTGAGGGGGGCGCCTTAGGGGAGCAGTACTTC,CASSEGGALGEQYF
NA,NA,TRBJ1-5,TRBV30,TGTGCCTGGAGTGTAGGGGGGGGCGGTCAGCCCCAGCATTTT,CAWSVGGGGQPQHF
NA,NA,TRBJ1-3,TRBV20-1,TGCAGTGCCTACGCCCAAGAAACCATATATTTT,CSAYAQETIYF
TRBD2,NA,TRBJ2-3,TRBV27,TGTGCCAGCAGTCTCCGACTAGCGGGGGGCCGTGATACGCAGTATTTT,CASSLRLAGGRDTQYF
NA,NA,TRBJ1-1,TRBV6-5,TGTGCCAGCAGTCCTAGGGGGGGCATGACTGAAGCTTTCTTT,CASSPRGGMTEAFF
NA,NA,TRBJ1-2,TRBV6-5,TGTGCCAGCAGCGGACAGCGGATTAACTATGGCTACACCTTC,CASSGQRINYGYTF
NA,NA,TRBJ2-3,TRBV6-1,TGTGCCAGCAGTGAAAAACCCGGGGGAGGAGATACGCAGTATTTT,CASSEKPGGGDTQYF
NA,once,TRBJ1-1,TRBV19,TGTGCCAGTAGTTCCTTTATGAACACTGAAGCTTTCTTT,CASSSFMNTEAFF
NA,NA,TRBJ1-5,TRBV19,TGTGCCACTTCGGCGGGCACTCGGGGCAATCAGCCCCAGCATTTT,CATSAGTRGNQPQHF
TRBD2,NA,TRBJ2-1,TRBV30,TGTGCCTGGAGTGTCGGCGGGGGGGCCGGAGATGAGCAGTTCTTC,CAWSVGGGAGDEQFF
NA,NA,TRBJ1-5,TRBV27,TGTGCCAGCAGTTTTTCGGGGGGCAATCAGCCCCAGCATTTT,CASSFSGGNQPQHF
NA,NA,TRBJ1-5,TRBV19,TGTGCCAGTAGCCCCGGGGGGGAAGGTCAGCCCCAGCATTTT,CASSPGGEGQPQHF
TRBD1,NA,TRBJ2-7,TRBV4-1,TGCGCCAGCAGTACGACAGGGATTGCCTACGAGCAGTACTTC,CASSTTGIAYEQYF
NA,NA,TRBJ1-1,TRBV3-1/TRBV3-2,TGTGCCAGCATCCAGGTTGGGGGATCTGAAGCTTTCTTT,CASIQVGGSEAFF
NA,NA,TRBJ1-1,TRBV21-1,TGTGCCAGCAGCGAGATGGGGACAATGAACACTGAAGCTTTCTTT,CASSEMGTMNTEAFF
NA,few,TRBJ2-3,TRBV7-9,TGTGCCAGCAGCTTAGAGGGCACAGATACGCAGTATTTT,CASSLEGTDTQYF
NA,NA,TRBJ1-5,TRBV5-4,TGTGCCAGCAGCTCCGGACGGGGGAGGGAGCCCCAGCATTTT,CASSSGRGREPQHF